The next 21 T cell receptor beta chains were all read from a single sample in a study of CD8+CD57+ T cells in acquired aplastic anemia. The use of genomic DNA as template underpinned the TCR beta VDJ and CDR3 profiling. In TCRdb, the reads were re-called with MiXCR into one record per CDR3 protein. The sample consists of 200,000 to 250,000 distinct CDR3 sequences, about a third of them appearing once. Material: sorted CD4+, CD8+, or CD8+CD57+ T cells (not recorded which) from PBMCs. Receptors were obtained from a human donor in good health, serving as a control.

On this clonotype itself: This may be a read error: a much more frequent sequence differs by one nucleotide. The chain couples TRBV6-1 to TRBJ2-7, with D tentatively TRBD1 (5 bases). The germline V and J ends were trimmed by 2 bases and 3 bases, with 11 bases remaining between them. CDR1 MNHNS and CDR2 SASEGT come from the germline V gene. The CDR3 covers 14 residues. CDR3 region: CASSERQSFYEQYF. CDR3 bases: TGTGCCAGCAGTGAACGACAGAGCTTCTACGAGCAGTACTTC.

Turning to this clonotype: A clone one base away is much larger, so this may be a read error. The CDR3: CASSQGRGEAYKQYF. The CDR3 nucleotides are TGTGCCAGCAGCCAAGGCAGGGGAGAAGCCTACAAGCAGTACTTC. The rearrangement uses TRBV4-2 and TRBJ2-7; a weak D match, TRBD1 (6 bases). This CDR3 has 15 amino acids. CDR1 is LGHNA and CDR2 is YNFKEQ in the germline V gene.

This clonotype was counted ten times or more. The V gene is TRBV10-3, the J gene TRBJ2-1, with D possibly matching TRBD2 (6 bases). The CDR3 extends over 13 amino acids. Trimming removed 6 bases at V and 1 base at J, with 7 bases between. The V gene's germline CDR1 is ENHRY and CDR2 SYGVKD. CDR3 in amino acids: CAIRSGSYNEQFF. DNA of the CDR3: TGTGCCATCAGGAGCGGGTCCTACAATGAGCAGTTCTTC.

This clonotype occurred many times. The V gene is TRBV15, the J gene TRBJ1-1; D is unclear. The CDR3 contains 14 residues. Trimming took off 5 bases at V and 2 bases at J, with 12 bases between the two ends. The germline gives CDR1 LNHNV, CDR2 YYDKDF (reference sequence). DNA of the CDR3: TGTGCCACCAGCCGCCCTCCTGGAAACACTGAAGCTTTCTTT. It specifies CATSRPPGNTEAFF.

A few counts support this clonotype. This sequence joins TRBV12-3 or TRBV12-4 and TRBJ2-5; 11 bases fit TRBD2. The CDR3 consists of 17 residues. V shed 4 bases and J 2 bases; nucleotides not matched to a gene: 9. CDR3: CASSSSVTSGSQETQYF. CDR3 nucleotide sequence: TGTGCCAGCAGTTCATCAGTCACTAGCGGGAGTCAAGAGACCCAGTACTTC.

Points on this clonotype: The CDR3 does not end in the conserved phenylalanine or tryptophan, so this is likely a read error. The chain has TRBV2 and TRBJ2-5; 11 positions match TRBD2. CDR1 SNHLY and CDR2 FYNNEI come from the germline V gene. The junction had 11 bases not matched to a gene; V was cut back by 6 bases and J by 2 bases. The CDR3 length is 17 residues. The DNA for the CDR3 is TGTGCCAGCAGCCAGGTCTCCGTAGCGGGGGGGCAAGAGACCCAGTACCTC. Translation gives CASSQVSVAGGQETQYL.

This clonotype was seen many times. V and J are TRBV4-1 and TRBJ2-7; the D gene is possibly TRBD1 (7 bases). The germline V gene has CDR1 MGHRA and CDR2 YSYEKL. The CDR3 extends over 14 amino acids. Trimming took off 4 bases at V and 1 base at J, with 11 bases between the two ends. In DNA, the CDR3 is TGCGCCAGCAGCCCGACAGGGAGGTCCTACGAGCAGTACTTC. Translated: CASSPTGRSYEQYF.

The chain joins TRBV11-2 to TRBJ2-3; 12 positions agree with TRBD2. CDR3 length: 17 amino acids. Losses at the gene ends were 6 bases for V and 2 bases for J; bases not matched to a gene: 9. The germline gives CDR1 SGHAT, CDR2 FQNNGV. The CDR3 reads CASSAGLAGSITDTQYF. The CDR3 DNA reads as TGTGCCAGCAGTGCCGGACTAGCGGGGTCTATCACAGATACGCAGTATTTT.

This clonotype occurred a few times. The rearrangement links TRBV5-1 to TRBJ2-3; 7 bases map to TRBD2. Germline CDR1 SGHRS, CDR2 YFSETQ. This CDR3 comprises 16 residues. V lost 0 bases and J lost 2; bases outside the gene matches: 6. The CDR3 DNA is TGCGCCAGCAGCTTGGTGTTCGGGGGGAACACAGATACGCAGTATTTT. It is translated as CASSLVFGGNTDTQYF.

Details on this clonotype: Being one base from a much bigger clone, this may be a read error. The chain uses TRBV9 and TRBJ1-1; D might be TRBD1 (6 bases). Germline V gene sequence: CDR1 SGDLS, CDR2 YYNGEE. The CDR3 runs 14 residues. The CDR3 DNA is TGTGCCTGCAGCGAGCGGGGGGCGAACACTGAAGCTTTCTTT. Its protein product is CACSERGANTEAFF. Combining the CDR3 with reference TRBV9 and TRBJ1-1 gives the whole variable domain DSGVTQTPKHLITATGQRVTLRCSPRSGDLSVYWYQQSLDQGLQFLIQYYNGEERAKGNILERFSAQQFPDLHSELNLSSLELGDSALYFCACSERGANTEAFFGQGTRLTVV.

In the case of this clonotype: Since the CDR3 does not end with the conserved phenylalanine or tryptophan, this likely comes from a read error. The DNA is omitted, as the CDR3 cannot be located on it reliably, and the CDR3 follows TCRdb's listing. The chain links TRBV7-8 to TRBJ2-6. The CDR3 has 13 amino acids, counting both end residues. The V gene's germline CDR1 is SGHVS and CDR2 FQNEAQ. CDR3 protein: CASSSARGLGGTS.

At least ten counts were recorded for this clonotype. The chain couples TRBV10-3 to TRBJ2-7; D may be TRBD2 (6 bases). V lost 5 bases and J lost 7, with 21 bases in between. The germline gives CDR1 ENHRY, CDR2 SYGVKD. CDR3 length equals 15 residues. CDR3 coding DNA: TGTGCCATCAGTCTAATACCGGGCTCCGCGGGGGAGCAGTACTTC. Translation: CAISLIPGSAGEQYF.

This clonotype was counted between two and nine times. The CDR3 is CSVEYGGGGYEQYV. The CDR3 region has the DNA TGCAGCGTTGAATACGGTGGAGGGGGCTACGAGCAGTACGTC. This rearrangement joins TRBV29-1 to TRBJ2-7; D may match TRBD1 or TRBD2 (6 bases each). V was pared by 2 bases and J by 3 bases, with 14 bases between. This CDR3 comprises 14 residues. In germline, CDR1 is SQVTM, CDR2 ANQGSEA.

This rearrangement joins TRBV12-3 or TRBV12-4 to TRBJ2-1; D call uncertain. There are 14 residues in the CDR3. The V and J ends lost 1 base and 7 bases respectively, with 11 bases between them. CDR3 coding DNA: TGTGCCAGCAGTTTAGGGTCTGCTCGTAATGAGCAGTTCTTC. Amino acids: CASSLGSARNEQFF.

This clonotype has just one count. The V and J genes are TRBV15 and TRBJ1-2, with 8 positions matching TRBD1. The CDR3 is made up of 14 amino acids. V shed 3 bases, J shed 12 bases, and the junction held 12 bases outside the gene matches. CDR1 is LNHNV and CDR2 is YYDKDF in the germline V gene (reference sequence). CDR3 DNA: TGTGCCACCAGCAGGGCAGGGGGCTCGTGGGGAAACACCTTC. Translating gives CATSRAGGSWGNTF. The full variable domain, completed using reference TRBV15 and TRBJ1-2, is DAMVIQNPRYQVTQFGKPVTLSCSQTLNHNVMYWYQQKSSQAPKLLFHYYDKDFNNEADTPDNFQSRRPNTSFCFLDIRSPGLGDTAMYLCATSRAGGSWGNTFGSGTRLTVV.

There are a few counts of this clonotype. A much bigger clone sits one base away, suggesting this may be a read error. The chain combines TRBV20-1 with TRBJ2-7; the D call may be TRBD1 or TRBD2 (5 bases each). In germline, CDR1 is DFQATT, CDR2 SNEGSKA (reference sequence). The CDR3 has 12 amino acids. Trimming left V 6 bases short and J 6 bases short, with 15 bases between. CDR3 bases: TGCAGTGCGCGACAGATGGACTGCGAGCAGTACTTC. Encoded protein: CSARQMDCEQYF.

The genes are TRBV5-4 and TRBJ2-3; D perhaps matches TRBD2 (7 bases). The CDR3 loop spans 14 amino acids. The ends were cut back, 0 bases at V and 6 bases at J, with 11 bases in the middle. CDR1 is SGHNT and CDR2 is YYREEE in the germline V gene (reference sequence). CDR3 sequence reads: CASSLAGGRDTQYF. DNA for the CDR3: TGTGCCAGCAGCTTGGCGGGGGGCAGGGATACGCAGTATTTT.

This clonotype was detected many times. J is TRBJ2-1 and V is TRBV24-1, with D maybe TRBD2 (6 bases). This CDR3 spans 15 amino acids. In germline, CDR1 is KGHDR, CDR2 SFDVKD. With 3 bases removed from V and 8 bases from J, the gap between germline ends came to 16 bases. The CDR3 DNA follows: TGTGCCACCAGTGATGCCCGGGAGCTACACGATGAGCAGTTCTTC. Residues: CATSDARELHDEQFF.

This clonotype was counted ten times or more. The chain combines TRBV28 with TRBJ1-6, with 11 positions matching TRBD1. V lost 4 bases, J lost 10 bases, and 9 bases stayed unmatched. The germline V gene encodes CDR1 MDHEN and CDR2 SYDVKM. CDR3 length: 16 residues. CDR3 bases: TGTGCCAGCAGTTCATGGACAGGGGGCGCAGGATCACCCCTCCACTTT. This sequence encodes CASSSWTGGAGSPLHF.

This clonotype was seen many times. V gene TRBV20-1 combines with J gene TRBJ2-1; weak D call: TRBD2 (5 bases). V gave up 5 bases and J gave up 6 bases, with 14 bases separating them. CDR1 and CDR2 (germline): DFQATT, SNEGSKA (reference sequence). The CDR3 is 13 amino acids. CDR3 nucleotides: TGCAGTGCTCTTCGGACGGCGGGCAATGAGCAGTTCTTC. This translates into CSALRTAGNEQFF.

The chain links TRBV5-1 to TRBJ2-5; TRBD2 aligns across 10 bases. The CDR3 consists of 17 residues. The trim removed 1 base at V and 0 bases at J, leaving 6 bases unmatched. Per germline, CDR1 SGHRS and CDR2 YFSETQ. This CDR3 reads CASSLSSTSGNQETQYF. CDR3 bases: TGCGCCAGCAGCTTGTCTTCTACTAGCGGGAACCAAGAGACCCAGTACTTC.